This T cell receptor (beta chain) emerged from a study of OX40 agonist ivuxolimab in advanced cancers. Study summary: Among those enrolled, mean age was around 60 years (range about 23 to 79) and 82.7% were male.

As for this clone: The antigen is not known.

General study points: On average, CD8+ T cells showed a greater number of expanded clones than CD4+. Clonal expansion from baseline to week 6 occurred in both CD4+ and CD8+ T cells.

Sequencing used immunoSEQ multiplex PCR; TCRdb keeps in-frame clones, though not all of them. The sample gives around 70,000 clones, more than 75% of which show up once; 5% is in the top ten. Germline CDR1 is SGHNT and CDR2 is YYREEE (reference sequence). V was pared by 4 bases and J by 1 base, with 4 bases of the junction left unmatched. The CDR3 extends over 16 amino acids. This sequence was found in an adult with an advanced solid tumor such as melanoma, head and neck, liver or kidney cancer. Material: CD4+ or CD8+ T cells sorted from blood, obtained in a trial of the OX40 agonist ivuxolimab. This chain uses TRBV5-4 with TRBJ2-3; 12 bases match TRBD2. CDR3 DNA sequence: TGTGCCAGCAGCGCACGACTAGCGGGAGGCACAGATACGCAGTATTTT. It is translated as CASSARLAGGTDTQYF.